This is a list of T cell receptor beta chains from one sample in a study of shared clonotypes between healthy human individuals. Profiling relied on immunoSEQ multiplex PCR, and the TCRdb table lists in-frame clones only, not all of them. This table holds about 710,000 clones, approximately 72% found once. The source material was memory CD4+ T cells sorted from blood. Every receptor here comes from a woman aged 25 to 39 in good health. CDR3s include the opening cysteine and the closing phenylalanine or tryptophan. The D gene is left open where the match is weak. Clone size appears in some rows only: once, few, many, or a class for an expanded clone.

d_gene	v_gene	j_gene	abundance	CDR3nt	CDR3aa
TRBD1	TRBV7-2	TRBJ1-4	.	TGTGCCAGCAGCTCGCGGGCAGGGGGTAGGGAAACTAATGAAAAACTGTTTTTT	CASSSRAGGRETNEKLFF
.	TRBV29-1	TRBJ2-5	.	TGCAGCGTTGACCCGTCGGCTAACCAAGAGACCCAGTACTTC	CSVDPSANQETQYF
.	TRBV4-2	TRBJ1-1	.	TGTGCCAGCAGCCCCCGGGACATACTTGAAGCTTTCTTT	CASSPRDILEAFF
.	TRBV5-1	TRBJ2-1	once	TGCGCCAGCAGCCCGACAATGAGCTCCTACAATGAGCAGTTCTTC	CASSPTMSSYNEQFF
TRBD1	TRBV5-1	TRBJ1-5	.	TGCGCCAGCAGCTTGGGTGGACAGGGGAATGAGCCCCAGCATTTT	CASSLGGQGNEPQHF
.	TRBV30	TRBJ1-3	many	TGTGCCTGGAGTAAGGGGGGAAACACCATATATTTT	CAWSKGGNTIYF
.	TRBV7-6	TRBJ2-4	.	TGTGCCAGCAGCTTGTTTCTCGTACAGAAAAACATTCAGTACTTC	CASSLFLVQKNIQYF
TRBD2	TRBV5-1	TRBJ2-5	few	TGCGCCAGCAGCTTGGTTCTAGCGGGGGGCCAAGAGACCCAGTACTTC	CASSLVLAGGQETQYF
.	TRBV21-1	TRBJ1-5	.	TGTGCCAGCAGCAAAGCGCTTTTGGCCGGGACACCTCAGCATTTT	CASSKALLAGTPQHF
.	TRBV29-1	TRBJ1-1	few	TGCAGCGTTGACGGCAGACCGACGAACACTGAAGCTTTCTTT	CSVDGRPTNTEAFF
.	TRBV11-2	TRBJ2-5	.	TGTGCCAGCAGCTTAGGGAGAGCGGAGACCCAGTACTTC	CASSLGRAETQYF
TRBD2	TRBV27	TRBJ2-3	.	TGTGCCAGCAGTTTGCGGGGCGGGAGGGCCGCGGCAGATACGCAGTATTTT	CASSLRGGRAAADTQYF
.	TRBV29-1	TRBJ2-5	.	TGCAGCGCTAGGAGGGGGGCAGAAGAGACCCAGTACTTC	CSARRGAEETQYF
.	TRBV27	TRBJ2-7	.	TGTGCCAGCAGGTCATTAGGCGACTCCTACGAGCAGTACTTC	CASRSLGDSYEQYF
TRBD1	TRBV29-1	TRBJ2-6	.	TGCAGCGCCTCGACAGGGACTGGGGCCAACGTCCTGACTTTC	CSASTGTGANVLTF
TRBD2	TRBV6-1	TRBJ2-5	few	TGTGCCAGCAGTGAGACTAGCGGGAGCGGTGAGACCCAGTACTTC	CASSETSGSGETQYF
TRBD2	TRBV28	TRBJ2-1	once	TGTGCCAGCAGTTACTATAGCGGGACGAGCTCCTACAATGAGCAGTTCTTC	CASSYYSGTSSYNEQFF
.	TRBV19	TRBJ2-5	.	TGTGCCAGTAGTATAGATCGGGTTGAGCAAGAGACCCAGTACTTC	CASSIDRVEQETQYF
TRBD2	TRBV18	TRBJ2-1	few	TGTGCCACCACAGCGGGAGGGCGCTACAATGAGCAGTTCTTC	CATTAGGRYNEQFF
.	TRBV11-2	TRBJ1-5	once	TGTGCCAGCAGCGCCGATGGGATGCACAATCAGCCCCAGCATTTT	CASSADGMHNQPQHF
.	TRBV18	TRBJ1-1	.	TGTGCCAGCTCACGCCCCGGGAGCGGTGAAGCTTTCTTT	CASSRPGSGEAFF
TRBD2	TRBV18	TRBJ2-1	.	TGTGCCAGCTCACCACCGGCTAGCGGGTTTAATGAGCAGTTCTTC	CASSPPASGFNEQFF
TRBD1	TRBV5-5	TRBJ2-1	.	TGTGCCAGCAGCCGCCGGGACAGTGAGTACAATGAGCAGTTCTTC	CASSRRDSEYNEQFF
.	TRBV7-9	TRBJ1-1	.	TGTGCCAGCAGCCGACAGGCTAACACTGAAGCTTTCTTT	CASSRQANTEAFF
.	TRBV23-1	TRBJ1-5	.	TGCGCCAGCCTCCCTGCCCCAGGGGAGAGGGGTCAGCCCCAGCATTTT	CASLPAPGERGQPQHF
TRBD2	TRBV7-8	TRBJ2-2	few	TGTGCCAGCAGCTTCCGGGAGGGTACCGGGGAGCTGTTTTTT	CASSFREGTGELFF
TRBD1	TRBV10-3	TRBJ2-5	.	TGTGCCATCAGGGGGGACAGGTTGGGGTTTGGAGAGACCCAGTACTTC	CAIRGDRLGFGETQYF
.	TRBV7-3	TRBJ2-1	.	TGTGCCAGCAGCTTAGTAGGTGCCAGCTCCTACAATGAGCAGTTCTTC	CASSLVGASSYNEQFF
TRBD1	TRBV27	TRBJ2-7	.	TGTGCCAGCAGTTCAGGGGGTCAGTCCTACGAGCAGTACTTC	CASSSGGQSYEQYF
.	TRBV20-1	TRBJ1-5	few	TGCAGTGGCGGGAATCAGCCCCAGCATTTT	CSGGNQPQHF
TRBD2	TRBV5-1	TRBJ2-1	.	TGCGCCAGCAGCCCCACTAGCGGGAGGGCCGAAGATGAGCAGTTCTTC	CASSPTSGRAEDEQFF
.	TRBV27	TRBJ1-5	once	TGTGCCAGCAGTTTAGCAGGGGCAGATCAGCCCCAGCATTTT	CASSLAGADQPQHF
TRBD1	TRBV6-5	TRBJ1-5	.	TGTGCCAGCAGCCAGGACAGGGGGGGGGATCAGCCCCAGCATTTT	CASSQDRGGDQPQHF
.	TRBV7-8	TRBJ1-5	.	TGTGCCAGCAGCTTGGGGGTAGATCAGCCCCAGCATTTT	CASSLGVDQPQHF
.	TRBV10-3	TRBJ2-5	.	TGTGCCATCAGTGGCGGAGTTCAAGAGACCCAGTACTTC	CAISGGVQETQYF
.	TRBV7-9	TRBJ2-3	.	TGTGCCAGCAGCTTAGCCCTAGGCAGTAGCACAGATACGCAGTATTTT	CASSLALGSSTDTQYF
TRBD2	TRBV25-1	TRBJ2-5	.	TGTGCCAGCAGTGATCGGGTAGCGGGAGGAGGAGAGACCCAGTACTTC	CASSDRVAGGGETQYF
.	TRBV5-4	TRBJ2-7	.	TGTGCCAGCAGCAAGGACAGCTTCTACGAGCAGTACTTC	CASSKDSFYEQYF
.	TRBV18	TRBJ1-5	.	TGTGCCAGCTCTCCGACAGGTCCCCATCAGCCCCAGCATTTT	CASSPTGPHQPQHF
TRBD2	TRBV5-1	TRBJ2-4	.	TGCGCCAGCAGCTTGTTATTGGGCGGGAGTGCGAACATTCAGTACTTC	CASSLLLGGSANIQYF
TRBD2	TRBV7-3	TRBJ2-1	many	TGTGCCAGCAGCAAAGGACTAGCGGGGGACAATGAGCAGTTCTTC	CASSKGLAGDNEQFF
.	TRBV4-2	TRBJ2-6	.	TGTGCCAGCAGCCGGGATCGACAGTCTGGGGCCAACGTCCTGACTTTC	CASSRDRQSGANVLTF
TRBD1	TRBV28	TRBJ2-3	.	TGTGCCAGCAGTCGCGAGGGGGCGATGGGTACGCAGTATTTT	CASSREGAMGTQYF
.	TRBV27	TRBJ1-2	.	TGTGCCAGCAGTTTGAGGGAGGGCTATGGCTACACCTTC	CASSLREGYGYTF
TRBD1	TRBV18	TRBJ1-2	once	TGTGCCAGCTCACCACGACAGGGGAAGGATGGCTACACCTTC	CASSPRQGKDGYTF
.	TRBV19	TRBJ2-5	few	TGTGCCAGTAGTATCCGAGAAAGCCAAGAGACCCAGTACTTC	CASSIRESQETQYF
.	TRBV7-3	TRBJ1-1	.	TGTGCCAGCAGCTTCTCCAAAGGGGAAGCTTTCTTT	CASSFSKGEAFF
TRBD2	TRBV7-3	TRBJ2-3	.	TGTGCCAGCAGCTCGACGGGAGGGTCAGATACGCAGTATTTT	CASSSTGGSDTQYF
TRBD1	TRBV19	TRBJ1-5	.	TGTGCCACCCTGAGCGGGGCAGGGGGCGGGGGCAATCAGCCCCAGCATTTT	CATLSGAGGGGNQPQHF
.	TRBV6-1	TRBJ1-3	few	TGTGCCAGCACCACCGGGACGGCTGGAAACACCATATATTTT	CASTTGTAGNTIYF
.	TRBV6-1	TRBJ1-1	.	TGTGCCAGCAGGGGGGTGTTGAACACTGAAGCTTTCTTT	CASRGVLNTEAFF
.	TRBV2	TRBJ2-1	few	TGTGCCAGCAGTAAAACGGTTGAGCAGTTCTTC	CASSKTVEQFF